Listed here is a single TCR beta chain. The target antigen is unknown. Using immunoSEQ multiplex PCR, the repertoire was profiled, and TCRdb retains in-frame clones only, with some absent. The table records approximately 17,000 clones, roughly 78% of them present only once. This entry belongs to a study of tumor-infiltrating lymphocytes in localized non-small cell lung cancer. Overall study context: Several tumor histologies, both smoking statuses, and some post-neoadjuvant chemotherapy samples were included. Each patient gave resected tumor and non-adjacent uninvolved lung tissue.

Study-level findings and limits: No link was found between tumor T-cell fraction and recurrence-free survival.

Sequenced sample: lung tumor tissue. The receptor comes from a human donor with non-small cell lung cancer.

The DNA for the CDR3 is TGTGCCAGCTACGAGGGGGCAGGGGCCTACGAGCAGTACTTC. Translating it yields CASYEGAGAYEQYF. The chain couples TRBV7-8 to TRBJ2-7, with TRBD1 identical over 7 bases. The germline V gene has CDR1 SGHVS and CDR2 FQNEAQ. This CDR3 has 14 amino acids. V dropped 8 bases and J dropped 2; count of bases not matched to a gene: 9.